These T cell receptor beta chains were read from a single sample in a study of blood T cell repertoires in COVID-19. Profiled with immunoSEQ multiplex PCR; TCRdb holds only in-frame clones, not every one. The sample consists of over 200,000 clones, 88% of them appearing once. The sequencing sample was made of PBMCs or T cells enriched from blood (not recorded which). These receptors all come from a woman between 25 and 40 years old who had been exposed to COVID-19. The CDR3 runs from the conserved cysteine through the conserved F or W. The D gene is left open where the match is weak. Not every row has a clone size; where given, it reads once, few, many or a size class.

D gene	V gene	clone size	J gene	CDR3 DNA	CDR3 protein
TRBD2	TRBV12-3/TRBV12-4	-	TRBJ2-3	TGTGCCAGCAGTTCAGGCGGGAGGAGTACGCAGTATTTT	CASSSGGRSTQYF
-	TRBV27	-	TRBJ1-2	TGTGCCAGCAGAAGGACAGCCAACTATGGCTACACCTTC	CASRRTANYGYTF
TRBD1	TRBV25-1	-	TRBJ1-4	TGTGCCAGCAGTGAATATAGGGGGCCTAATGAAAAACTGTTTTTT	CASSEYRGPNEKLFF
-	TRBV5-4	-	TRBJ2-1	TGTGCCAGCAGCTTGCCTCAGAGGAATGAGCAGTTCTTC	CASSLPQRNEQFF
TRBD2	TRBV7-9	-	TRBJ2-2	TGTGCCAGCAGCCTAGGACTAGCCAAGAAAATTACCGGGGAGCTGTTTTTT	CASSLGLAKKITGELFF
-	TRBV18	once	TRBJ2-7	TGTGCCAGCTCAAGCTCTCGGGATCCAGCCTACGAGCAGTACTTC	CASSSSRDPAYEQYF
-	TRBV21-1	-	TRBJ2-2	TGTGCCAGCAGCAAAGTCGGCGAGCAGGGGCGTCCGAACACCGGGGAGCTGTTTTTT	CASSKVGEQGRPNTGELFF
TRBD1	TRBV6-5	once	TRBJ1-6	TGTGCCGCCCGGGTCGCAGGGGGGAATTCACCCCTCCACTTT	CAARVAGGNSPLHF
TRBD2	TRBV30	-	TRBJ2-3	TGTGCCTGGAGTGAACAAGCGGGAGGGCCGGTTGATACGCAGTATTTT	CAWSEQAGGPVDTQYF
TRBD1	TRBV9	-	TRBJ2-6	TGTGCCAGCAGCGTAAACGGGACAGGGGGCTCTGGGGCCAACGTCCTGACTTTC	CASSVNGTGGSGANVLTF
TRBD2	TRBV5-6	-	TRBJ2-3	TGTGCCAGCAGCTTACTAGCGCACCATAGCACAGATACGCAGTATTTT	CASSLLAHHSTDTQYF
-	TRBV7-2	many	TRBJ1-4	TGTGCCAGCAGCTTAGGGAATCAGGACACCGAAAAACTGTTTTTT	CASSLGNQDTEKLFF
-	TRBV30	-	TRBJ1-1	TGTGCCTGGAGTGTAGTATTTAGAATTGAAGCTTTCTTT	CAWSVVFRIEAFF
-	TRBV7-2	-	TRBJ2-7	TGTGCCAGCAGCCCGGGAACCCTAGGGGAGCAGTACTTC	CASSPGTLGEQYF
-	TRBV12-1	-	TRBJ2-1	TGTGCCAGCAGCTTTGTGGTTAGCGGGATCGCGAATGAGCAGTTCTTC	CASSFVVSGIANEQFF
-	TRBV19	-	TRBJ1-5	TGTGCCAGTAGTATTTCCCGGGGCAATCAGCCCCAGCATTTT	CASSISRGNQPQHF
TRBD1	TRBV3-1/TRBV3-2	-	TRBJ1-2	TGTGCCAGCAGCCAATCAACCCCGGGACAGGCTTATGGCTACACCTTC	CASSQSTPGQAYGYTF